These 28 T cell receptor beta chains came from one sample sequenced in a study of T cells in Graves' hyperthyroidism and ophthalmopathy. The source material, RNA transcripts, was used to amplify TCR beta CDR3 regions. When the TCR CDR3 underwent first-round RT-PCR, the HTBI primer set was used. TCRdb re-derived calls from the multiplex PCR reads in MiXCR, one entry per CDR3 protein. The sample records hundreds of thousands of distinct CDR3 sequences, about a sixth being singletons. Sample: blood. All receptors come from a woman between 18 and 29 years old with Graves' ophthalmopathy.

As to this clonotype: A much larger clone lies a single base off, so this may be a read error. The genes are TRBV12-3 or TRBV12-4 and TRBJ1-2; no clear D. This CDR3 comprises 13 residues. V was shortened by 9 bases and J by 0 bases, with 11 bases between the two germline ends. CDR3: CASRAGPNYGYTF. CDR3 sequence (DNA): TGTGCCAGTAGGGCCGGACCTAACTATGGCTACACCTTC.

The sample holds many counts of this clonotype. This sequence joins TRBV7-3 and TRBJ2-1; TRBD2 might be the D (6 bases). Germline V gene lookup returns CDR1 SGHTA and CDR2 FQGTGA. The CDR3 consists of 15 residues. V gave up 6 bases and J gave up 3 bases, with 15 bases separating them. The CDR3 here is CASSEAGGLYNEQFF. As DNA, the CDR3 is TGTGCCAGCAGTGAAGCGGGCGGACTCTACAATGAGCAGTTCTTC.

This clonotype came up many times. The chain combines TRBV20-1 with TRBJ1-1; D unclear. The V gene lost 6 bases and the J gene lost 4 bases, with 18 bases spanning the gap. The CDR3 is 14 residues long. CDR1 is DFQATT and CDR2 is SNEGSKA in the germline V gene (reference sequence). The CDR3 sequence is CSAATPMTGTEAFF. The DNA for the CDR3 is TGCAGTGCAGCGACACCGATGACGGGCACTGAAGCTTTCTTT.

Many counts were recorded for this clonotype. The V call is TRBV12-3 or TRBV12-4, the J call TRBJ1-1; no definite D call. There are 12 residues in the CDR3. Trimming cost V 4 bases and J 7 bases, with 10 bases left between them. The DNA of the CDR3 is TGTGCCAGCAGTTATAGCAGCAGTGAAGCTTTCTTT. It encodes CASSYSSSEAFF.

This clonotype was counted a few times. The J gene is TRBJ2-7, the V gene TRBV4-2, with 14 positions matching TRBD2. From germline, CDR1 is LGHNA and CDR2 YNFKEQ. V dropped 5 bases and J dropped 9; count of bases not matched to a gene: 9. The CDR3 consists of 15 residues. The chain's CDR3 is CASSSRPGLAGVQYF. In DNA form, the CDR3 reads TGTGCCAGCAGCTCGCGCCCGGGACTAGCGGGAGTGCAGTACTTC.

The chain is built from TRBV20-1 and TRBJ2-5; tentative D call: TRBD2 (8 bases). CDR1 DFQATT and CDR2 SNEGSKA come from the germline V gene (reference sequence). Trimming stripped 1 base from V and 7 bases from J, with 16 bases between. The CDR3 is 14 residues long. The CDR3 DNA sequence: TGCAGTGCTAGAGCGGGAGGGGGCGCAAGGACCCAGTACTTC. Its translation is CSARAGGGARTQYF.

This clonotype showed up many times. The chain joins TRBV12-3 or TRBV12-4 to TRBJ2-3; unclear D gene. V shed 5 bases and J shed 1 base, with 10 bases lying between them. CDR3 length: 14 residues. CDR3 in DNA: TGTGCCAGCAGTCTCGGACGCCGCACAGATACGCAGTATTTT. It specifies CASSLGRRTDTQYF.

J is TRBJ2-7 and V is TRBV4-1, with 10 bases identical to TRBD1. The CDR3 loop spans 15 amino acids. V was clipped by 5 bases and J by 5 bases; unmatched bases: 9. CDR1 is MGHRA, CDR2 YSYEKL, per germline. The CDR3 is CASSSPGQGIDEQYF. In nucleotides, the CDR3 is TGCGCCAGCAGCTCACCGGGACAGGGGATAGACGAGCAGTACTTC.

The rearrangement uses TRBV19 and TRBJ2-3, with unresolved D. The CDR3 length is 13 residues. CDR1 and CDR2 from the germline V gene are LNHDA and SQIVND (reference sequence). The V end lost 7 bases, the J end lost 3 bases, and 11 bases lay between the germline ends. CDR3 sequence reads: CASTPRATDTQYF. In DNA form, the CDR3 reads TGTGCCAGTACGCCCAGAGCAACAGATACGCAGTATTTT.

This chain joins TRBV6-2 or TRBV6-3 and TRBJ2-7; D is perhaps TRBD2 (5 bases). The CDR3 is made up of 17 amino acids. Trimming cost V 4 bases and J 3 bases, with 22 bases left between them. CDR1 and CDR2 from the germline V gene are MNHEY and SVGEGT. CDR3 in amino acids: CASSSQRRLLNFYEQYF. CDR3 sequence (DNA): TGTGCCAGCAGTTCCCAGAGGAGACTACTGAATTTCTACGAGCAGTACTTC.

This clonotype has more than one count but fewer than ten. V is TRBV9 and J is TRBJ2-5; 12 bases are shared with TRBD1. Trimming removed 2 bases from V and 5 bases from J; junction bases left unmatched: 7. The CDR3 length is 16 residues. Per the germline V gene, CDR1 is SGDLS and CDR2 is YYNGEE. The CDR3 region is CASSVTGTGGRETQYF. The CDR3 coding sequence is TGTGCCAGCAGCGTGACCGGGACAGGGGGCCGGGAGACCCAGTACTTC.

This clonotype was counted ten times or more. The chain has TRBV28 and TRBJ2-7, with a weak D call TRBD1 (6 bases). Germline V lookup: CDR1 MDHEN, CDR2 SYDVKM. V dropped 7 bases and J dropped 2 bases, with 15 bases sitting between them. This CDR3 has 14 amino acids. The CDR3 coding sequence is TGTGCCAGCATTCCTACAGGGTCAGCCTACGAGCAGTACTTC. Encoded protein: CASIPTGSAYEQYF.

This clonotype was detected a few times. This rearrangement joins TRBV5-1 to TRBJ1-3; no clear D gene. The CDR3 is 14 amino acids. Germline CDR1 SGHRS, CDR2 YFSETQ. V was shortened by 0 bases and J by 4 bases, with 8 bases between the two germline ends. The CDR3 region is CASSLDSPGNTIYF. CDR3 coding DNA: TGCGCCAGCAGCTTGGACAGTCCAGGAAACACCATATATTTT.

This clonotype occurred many times. V gene TRBV7-8 combines with J gene TRBJ1-2; TRBD1 aligns across 11 bases. The germline CDR1 and CDR2 sequences are SGHVS and FQNEAQ. Germline trimming cut 2 bases from V and 4 bases from J; bases unmatched to any gene: 6. The CDR3 is 16 residues long. CDR3 coding DNA: TGTGCCAGCAGCTTAAGCGGACAGGGGGCGGGCTATGGCTACACCTTC. The encoded protein is CASSLSGQGAGYGYTF.

The chain combines TRBV20-1 with TRBJ2-1; 7 positions match TRBD2. V gave up 5 bases and J gave up 3 bases; unmatched junction bases: 7. Germline loops: CDR1 DFQATT, CDR2 SNEGSKA (reference sequence). This CDR3 has 14 residues. The CDR3, as DNA: TGCAGTGCTGGACTTAGCGGGTTCTACAATGAGCAGTTCTTC. Protein: CSAGLSGFYNEQFF.

The chain recombines TRBV5-1 with TRBJ1-2, with D possibly being TRBD1 (6 bases). V lost 3 bases to trimming and J lost 5 bases, with 17 bases between them. CDR3 length: 15 amino acids. Germline-derived CDR1 and CDR2 are SGHRS and YFSETQ. The CDR3 DNA follows: TGCGCCAGCAGCTCAGATTCCAGGGGACGATATGGCTACACCTTC. Protein: CASSSDSRGRYGYTF.

This clonotype was counted a few times. This chain connects TRBV7-2 to TRBJ2-5; D call uncertain. Per the germline V gene, CDR1 is SGHTA and CDR2 is FQGNSA. V was pared by 1 base and J by 0 bases, with 9 bases between. The CDR3 consists of 15 residues. In nucleotides, the CDR3 is TGTGCCAGCAGCTTAGAAGGGTCGTACCAAGAGACCCAGTACTTC. Protein product: CASSLEGSYQETQYF.

The J gene is TRBJ1-2, the V gene TRBV4-2, with D unclear. The V end lost 1 base, the J end lost 3 bases, and 9 bases lay between the germline ends. Germline CDR1 LGHNA, CDR2 YNFKEQ. The CDR3 length is 14 residues. In DNA, the CDR3 is TGTGCCAGCAGCCAAGCACAGAGGGACTATGGCTACACCTTC. Translation: CASSQAQRDYGYTF.

This clonotype was detected ten times or more. The genes are TRBV27 and TRBJ2-5, with 9 positions matching TRBD1. The CDR3 spans 15 residues. V gave up 4 bases and J gave up 5 bases; unmatched junction bases: 8. Germline CDR1 is MNHEY and CDR2 is SMNVEV (reference sequence). This chain's CDR3 is CASSWGQGPLETQYF. In DNA form, the CDR3 reads TGTGCCAGCAGTTGGGGACAGGGTCCCCTGGAGACCCAGTACTTC.

This clonotype was found many times. V and J are TRBV12-3 or TRBV12-4 and TRBJ1-2, with 7 bases that match TRBD1. V trimming: 1 base; J trimming: 4 bases; junction bases outside the gene matches: 6. The CDR3 has 15 residues. For the CDR3, the DNA is TGTGCCAGCAGTTTAGTCTCAGGGGGGTCCTATGGCTACACCTTC. This translates into CASSLVSGGSYGYTF.

This clonotype was seen only a few times. This chain joins TRBV28 and TRBJ2-1, with no clear D. With 7 bases removed from V and 6 bases from J, the gap between germline ends came to 16 bases. CDR3 length equals 14 residues. Looked up from germline, CDR1 is MDHEN and CDR2 is SYDVKM. The CDR3 DNA is TGTGCCAGCAATCTCAGGACGCCTTTCAATGAGCAGTTCTTC. This encodes CASNLRTPFNEQFF.

This clonotype was seen repeatedly, ten times or more. The chain has TRBV28 and TRBJ2-1; 11 bases map to TRBD1. Germline V lookup: CDR1 MDHEN, CDR2 SYDVKM. J was trimmed by 7 bases and V by 6 bases; bases with no gene match: 14. The CDR3 extends over 17 amino acids. The CDR3 DNA reads as TGTGCCAGCAGGCCAACTTCCGGGACAGGGGGGCGGAATGAGCAGTTCTTC. Translating gives CASRPTSGTGGRNEQFF. Based on the CDR3 plus reference TRBV28 and TRBJ2-1, the full variable domain is DVKVTQSSRYLVKRTGEKVFLECVQDMDHENMFWYRQDPGLGLRLIYFSYDVKMKEKGDIPEGYSVSREKKERFSLILESASTNQTSMYLCASRPTSGTGGRNEQFFGPGTRLTVL.

This rearrangement joins TRBV24-1 to TRBJ2-1; no definite D call. CDR3 length: 14 amino acids. V lost 5 bases and J lost 8, with 15 bases in between. In germline, CDR1 is KGHDR, CDR2 SFDVKD. CDR3 DNA sequence: TGTGCCACCAGTGCACTCCCTGCAGGCGATGAGCAGTTCTTC. As protein: CATSALPAGDEQFF.

This clonotype was observed at least ten times. The chain joins TRBV27 to TRBJ1-1; TRBD1 might be the D (5 bases). With 4 bases removed from V and 0 bases from J, the gap between germline ends came to 9 bases. CDR1 and CDR2 (germline): MNHEY, SMNVEV (reference sequence). CDR3 size: 14 residues. The CDR3 reads CASSSGTVNTEAFF. DNA for the CDR3: TGTGCCAGCAGTTCCGGGACGGTGAACACTGAAGCTTTCTTT.

This clonotype was seen repeatedly, ten times or more. The V and J genes are TRBV4-1 and TRBJ2-7; 7 nucleotides align to TRBD1. CDR1 MGHRA and CDR2 YSYEKL come from the germline V gene. This CDR3 spans 15 amino acids. The J segment lost 6 bases and the V segment lost 0 bases, leaving 8 bases of the junction unmatched. Here the CDR3 reads CASSQDGRGRGEQYF. The CDR3 region has the DNA TGCGCCAGCAGCCAAGATGGTAGGGGGCGAGGCGAGCAGTACTTC.

This clonotype was found many times. V usage is TRBV28 and J usage is TRBJ1-1; 7 bases map to TRBD1. The CDR3 loop spans 15 amino acids. CDR1 is MDHEN and CDR2 is SYDVKM in the germline V gene. V lost 3 bases, J lost 1 base, and 5 bases stayed unmatched. The CDR3 spells CASSFNAGGNTEAFF. Written as DNA, the CDR3 is TGTGCCAGCAGTTTTAACGCAGGGGGGAACACTGAAGCTTTCTTT.

This sequence joins TRBV5-4 and TRBJ1-2, with TRBD1 matching over 8 bases. CDR1 and CDR2 from the germline V gene are SGHNT and YYREEE (reference sequence). V dropped 4 bases and J dropped 4; count of bases not matched to a gene: 9. This CDR3 has 15 amino acids. The CDR3 loop is CASSPWTGSGYGYTF. In nucleotides, the CDR3 is TGTGCCAGCAGCCCGTGGACAGGGTCGGGCTATGGCTACACCTTC.

As regards this clonotype: Since a much larger clone is just one base distant, this may be a read error. The chain couples TRBV3-1 to TRBJ2-7; tentative D call: TRBD1 (5 bases). This CDR3 comprises 14 residues. V was shortened by 4 bases and J by 2 bases, with 12 bases between the two germline ends. Germline CDR1 reads LGHDT; CDR2 reads YNNKEL (reference sequence). The CDR3 loop reads CASSPSRVAYEQYF. In DNA, the CDR3 is TGTGCCAGCAGCCCGAGCAGGGTCGCCTACGAGCAGTACTTC.